Below are 12 T cell receptor beta chains sequenced from a single sample in a study of blood T cell repertoires in COVID-19. The protocol was immunoSEQ multiplex PCR, while the TCRdb copy is restricted to in-frame clones and leaves out a portion. This sample has about 59,000 clones, with roughly 91% found just once. Material for sequencing was peripheral blood. Receptors originate from a human donor in a cohort sampled during active COVID-19.

This chain uses TRBV5-1 with TRBJ2-7, with 9 positions matching TRBD1. V lost 3 bases to trimming and J lost 5 bases; unmatched junction nucleotides: 9. The CDR3 is 15 amino acids. In germline, CDR1 is SGHRS, CDR2 YFSETQ. Here the CDR3 DNA reads TGCGCCAGCAGCTCGATCGGGACAGGGTATAACGAGCAGTACTTC. This encodes CASSSIGTGYNEQYF.

The chain links TRBV10-1 to TRBJ1-2; 7 bases map to TRBD1. V shed 3 bases and J 6 bases; nucleotides not matched to a gene: 4. The CDR3 runs to 13 residues. Germline CDR1 is WNHNN and CDR2 is SYGVQD (reference sequence). CDR3 sequence reads: CASSDTGTDGYTF. Here the CDR3 DNA reads TGCGCCAGCAGTGATACAGGGACAGATGGCTACACCTTC.

The gene calls are TRBV2 and TRBJ1-5, with D possibly being TRBD1 (5 bases). CDR1 SNHLY and CDR2 FYNNEI come from the germline V gene. This CDR3 is 13 amino acids long. V was trimmed by 11 bases and J by 4 bases, leaving 15 bases between them. CDR3: CAGHRDLNQPQHF. In DNA form, the CDR3 reads TGTGCCGGACACCGGGACTTAAATCAGCCCCAGCATTTT.

The chain couples TRBV5-6 to TRBJ2-3; 13 bases fit TRBD2. This CDR3 has 19 residues. V was pared by 2 bases and J by 2 bases, with 11 bases of the junction left unmatched. CDR1 and CDR2 (germline): SGHDT, YYEEEE. CDR3 sequence: CASSFAQTSGGPFTDTQYF. The CDR3 DNA is TGTGCCAGCAGCTTTGCACAGACTAGCGGGGGGCCTTTCACAGATACGCAGTATTTT.

This clone has a handful of counts. The sample holds other DNA sequences that translate to the same CDR3. The chain recombines TRBV7-9 with TRBJ2-1; 8 positions agree with TRBD2. V lost 2 bases and J lost 4; bases outside the gene matches: 7. The germline V gene has CDR1 SEHNR and CDR2 FQNEAQ (reference sequence). CDR3 size: 16 residues. The CDR3 loop is CASSLSLAGSYNEQFF. DNA for the CDR3: TGTGCCAGCAGCTTATCCTTAGCGGGATCGTACAATGAGCAGTTCTTC.

The CDR3: CASRSYLGRGYSNQPQHF. The CDR3 DNA follows: TGTGCCAGTAGGAGCTATCTAGGAAGGGGATATAGCAATCAGCCCCAGCATTTT. The V gene is TRBV19, the J gene TRBJ1-5; D possibly corresponds to TRBD1 (5 bases). Trimming left V 6 bases short and J 0 bases short, with 21 bases between. CDR1 is LNHDA and CDR2 is SQIVND in the germline V gene (reference sequence). The CDR3 runs 18 residues. The whole variable domain, filled in from reference TRBV19 and TRBJ1-5, reads DGGITQSPKYLFRKEGQNVTLSCEQNLNHDAMYWYRQDPGQGLRLIYYSQIVNDFQKGDIAEGYSVSREKKESFPLTVTSAQKNPTAFYLCASRSYLGRGYSNQPQHFGDGTRLSIL.

CDR3 sequence: CASKITGGYEQYF. CDR3 coding DNA: TGTGCCAGCAAGATTACAGGGGGCTACGAGCAGTACTTC. V gene TRBV27 combines with J gene TRBJ2-7; 8 bases agree with TRBD1. The CDR3 covers 13 residues. CDR1 is MNHEY, CDR2 SMNVEV, per germline (reference sequence). With 7 bases clipped from V and 3 bases from J, the junction kept 5 bases outside the gene matches.

The V gene is TRBV9, the J gene TRBJ1-1; TRBD1 agrees at 8 bases. The CDR3 extends over 14 amino acids. Trimming cost V 3 bases and J 5 bases; bases outside gene matches: 6. Germline V lookup: CDR1 SGDLS, CDR2 YYNGEE. The CDR3 region is CASSARGPVTEAFF. The CDR3 nucleotides are TGTGCCAGCAGCGCCAGGGGGCCGGTGACTGAAGCTTTCTTT.

The gene calls are TRBV2 and TRBJ2-3, with a possible D match to TRBD2 (5 bases). Germline assignment: CDR1 SNHLY and CDR2 FYNNEI. V was shortened by 4 bases and J by 0 bases, with 8 bases between the two germline ends. CDR3 length equals 14 residues. The DNA of the CDR3 is TGTGCCAGCAGTGGGACTTCTAGCACAGATACGCAGTATTTT. This codes for CASSGTSSTDTQYF. Full variable domain (rest looked up from reference TRBV2 and TRBJ2-3): EPEVTQTPSHQVTQMGQEVILRCVPISNHLYFYWYRQILGQKVEFLVSFYNNEISEKSEIFDDQFSVERPDGSNFTLKIRSTKLEDSAMYFCASSGTSSTDTQYFGPGTRLTVL.

The chain recombines TRBV12-3 or TRBV12-4 with TRBJ2-5, with a tentative D call TRBD2 (5 bases). Trimming shortened V by 6 bases and J by 8 bases, and 13 bases separated the two germline ends. The CDR3 has 12 residues. The CDR3 DNA sequence: TGTGCCAGCAGAGGGAGCAATCCAACCCAGTACTTC. Translating gives CASRGSNPTQYF.

The V and J genes are TRBV10-1 and TRBJ2-1; 8 bases agree with TRBD1. Germline V gene lookup returns CDR1 WNHNN and CDR2 SYGVQD (reference sequence). J was trimmed by 7 bases and V by 8 bases; bases with no gene match: 7. CDR3 length: 13 amino acids. DNA of the CDR3: TGCGCCAGCGGGGCGGACAGGGCAAATGAGCAGTTCTTC. Translation gives CASGADRANEQFF.

The chain employs TRBV27 and TRBJ1-2; D not resolved. V was shortened by 2 bases and J by 4 bases, with 8 bases between the two germline ends. Germline CDR1 is MNHEY and CDR2 is SMNVEV (reference sequence). CDR3 length: 13 amino acids. The CDR3 DNA reads as TGTGCCAGCAGTTTAGACGCAGGCTATGGCTACACCTTC. Amino acid sequence: CASSLDAGYGYTF.